This TCR beta chain was obtained from a study of T cells in Graves' hyperthyroidism and ophthalmopathy. From RNA transcripts, TCR beta CDR3 regions were amplified. In the first-round RT-PCR of the TCR CDR3, the HTBI primer set was used. Via MiXCR, TCRdb re-called the multiplex PCR reads, giving one row per CDR3 protein. The data show approximately 590,000 distinct CDR3 sequences, approximately 14% seen once. This clonotype was observed a few times. V gave up 11 bases and J gave up 1 base, with 14 bases separating them. The CDR3 runs 14 residues. Germline loops: CDR1 SEHNR, CDR2 FQNEAQ (reference sequence).

The chain is built from TRBV7-9 and TRBJ2-2; D is ambiguous. The receptor was isolated from a woman aged 25 to 39 with Graves' hyperthyroidism. Sequenced input: blood. The CDR3 is CACPTERNTGELFF. DNA of the CDR3: TGTGCCTGCCCTACCGAGAGGAACACCGGGGAGCTGTTTTTT. Variable domain in full (rest from reference TRBV7-9 and TRBJ2-2): DTGVSQNPRHKITKRGQNVTFRCDPISEHNRLYWYRQTLGQGPEFLTYFQNEAQLEKSRLLSDRFSAERPKGSFSTLEIQRTEQGDSAMYLCACPTERNTGELFFGEGSRLTVL.